One and the same sample provided the 3 T cell receptor beta chains below, sequenced in a study of response to subunit inactivated influenza vaccine. TCRdb redid the calling of the RT-PCR reads with MiXCR, one entry per CDR3 protein. The repertoire holds about 570,000 distinct CDR3 sequences, with about 11% as singletons. These data were likewise used in another study, on T cells expressing NK-cell markers. From that study: For TCR beta, cDNA was produced by 5'RACE template switching with UMIs.

Here the sequenced sample was PBMCs from blood, taken on the day of vaccination. Source of these receptors: a man in his fifties or sixties who received an inactivated influenza vaccine.

This clonotype was seen many times. As DNA, the CDR3 is TGTGCCAGCAGCTTAGCGGGACAGGGGGATAATTCACCCCTCCACTTT. It yields the protein CASSLAGQGDNSPLHF. This chain joins TRBV7-2 and TRBJ1-6, with 11 bases fitting TRBD1. V was clipped by 0 bases and J by 5 bases; unmatched bases: 0. Germline CDR1 reads SGHTA; CDR2 reads FQGNSA. The CDR3 covers 16 residues. The full variable domain, rest sourced from reference TRBV7-2 and TRBJ1-6, is GAGVSQSPSNKVTEKGKDVELRCDPISGHTALYWYRQSLGQGLEFLIYFQGNSAPDKSGLPSDRFSAERTGGSVSTLTIQRTQQEDSAVYLCASSLAGQGDNSPLHFGNGTRLTVT.

V usage is TRBV20-1 and J usage is TRBJ2-3; a weak D match, TRBD1 (7 bases). Germline CDR1 is DFQATT and CDR2 is SNEGSKA (reference sequence). Trimming cost V 7 bases and J 5 bases, with 16 bases left between them. The CDR3 sequence is 13 residues long. Written as DNA, the CDR3 is TGCAGTGTTCAGGGGGGAGAGTTAGATACGCAGTATTTT. Translation gives CSVQGGELDTQYF.

The chain links TRBV12-3 or TRBV12-4 to TRBJ2-7; a possible D gene is TRBD1 (6 bases). The CDR3 has 15 residues. The V and J ends lost 8 bases and 2 bases respectively, with 19 bases between them. This CDR3 is CASFIVETGAYEQYF. The CDR3 DNA reads TGTGCCAGCTTTATTGTAGAGACAGGAGCCTACGAGCAGTACTTC.